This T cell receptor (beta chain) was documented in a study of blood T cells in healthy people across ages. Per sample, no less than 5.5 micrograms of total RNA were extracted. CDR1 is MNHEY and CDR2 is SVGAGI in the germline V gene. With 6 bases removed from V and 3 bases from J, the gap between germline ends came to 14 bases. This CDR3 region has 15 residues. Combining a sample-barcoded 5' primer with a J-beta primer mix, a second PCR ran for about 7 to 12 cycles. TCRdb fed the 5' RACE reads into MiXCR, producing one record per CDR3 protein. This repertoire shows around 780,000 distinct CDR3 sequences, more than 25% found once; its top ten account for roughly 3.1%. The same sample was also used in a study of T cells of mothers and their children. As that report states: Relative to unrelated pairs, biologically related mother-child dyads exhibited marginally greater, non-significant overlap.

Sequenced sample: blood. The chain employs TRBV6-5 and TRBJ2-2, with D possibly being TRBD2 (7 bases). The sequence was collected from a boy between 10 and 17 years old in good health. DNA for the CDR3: TGTGCCAGCAGCCGAGGGGGGGCTTACACCGGGGAGCTGTTTTTT. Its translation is CASSRGGAYTGELFF.